Below, one TCR beta chain is given with its context. This specimen comes from a study of blood T cell repertoires in COVID-19. Study-wide context: Donors in the United States, Italy and Spain gave samples during acute or convalescent COVID-19. PBMCs, B-cell-depleted T cells, or T cells were the source of the cDNA or gDNA that made up the material.

CDR3 length equals 14 residues. Germline lookup yields CDR1 LGHDT and CDR2 YNNKEL (reference sequence). V shed 7 bases and J shed 6 bases, with 16 bases lying between them. In the original workflow: Reference gene primer amplification in the assay estimated nucleated cell counts. Libraries were prepared by immunoSEQ multiplex PCR; TCRdb keeps only in-frame clonotypes and omits some of them. That table is the source of V, J and clone size, and D and trimming were worked out from the DNA. The table lists about 170,000 clones, 84% of them singletons. The sequencing input was peripheral blood. V usage is TRBV3-1 (or the pseudogene TRBV3-2) and J usage is TRBJ2-1, with D unclear. The receptor was derived from a man in his forties who had recovered from COVID-19. The CDR3 protein is CASTQRGYSNEQFF. CDR3 sequence (DNA): TGTGCCAGCACCCAGCGCGGCTATTCCAATGAGCAGTTCTTC.